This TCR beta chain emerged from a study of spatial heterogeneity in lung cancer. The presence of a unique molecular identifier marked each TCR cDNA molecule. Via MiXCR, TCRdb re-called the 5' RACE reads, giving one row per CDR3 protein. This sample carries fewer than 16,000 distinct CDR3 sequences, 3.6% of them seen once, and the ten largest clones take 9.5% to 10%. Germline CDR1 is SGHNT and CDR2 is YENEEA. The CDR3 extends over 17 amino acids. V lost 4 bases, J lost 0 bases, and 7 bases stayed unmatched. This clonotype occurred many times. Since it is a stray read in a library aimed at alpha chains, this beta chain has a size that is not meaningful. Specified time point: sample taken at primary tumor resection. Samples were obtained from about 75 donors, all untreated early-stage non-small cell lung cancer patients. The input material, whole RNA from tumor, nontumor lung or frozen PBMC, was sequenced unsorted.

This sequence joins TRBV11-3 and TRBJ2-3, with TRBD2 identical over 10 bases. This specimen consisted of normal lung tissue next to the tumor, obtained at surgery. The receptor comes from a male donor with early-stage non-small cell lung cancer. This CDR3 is CASSSFLAGDSTDTQYF. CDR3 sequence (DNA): TGTGCCAGCAGCTCCTTCCTAGCGGGAGATAGCACAGATACGCAGTATTTT.